Listed below are T cell receptor beta chains from one sample, sequenced in a study of T-cell reconstitution after alpha-beta-depleted transplantation in children. MiXCR, applied by TCRdb to the PCR reads, yields one record per CDR3 protein. The data contain approximately 150,000 distinct CDR3 sequences, roughly 9% of them singletons. The material sequenced was PBMCs, mostly from graft donor cells, taken 180 days after TCRalphabeta/CD19-depleted stem cell transplant. The receptors originated from a female patient aged 2-9 years who had a stem cell transplant for congenital amegakaryocytic thrombocytopenia, so the T cells may come from the graft donor. CDR3s include the opening cysteine and the closing phenylalanine or tryptophan. The D gene is left open where the match is weak. Clone sizes are given selectively: once, few, many, or a class where the clone is expanded.

j_call | clone_size | d_call | v_call | cdr3_nt | cdr3_aa
TRBJ2-3 | many | . | TRBV19 | TGTGCCAGTAGTATGGGAGGCACAGATACGCAGTATTTT | CASSMGGTDTQYF
TRBJ2-2 | many | . | TRBV6-2/TRBV6-3 | TGTGCCAGCAGTCGAACCCAGGCGGGCACCGGGGAGCTGTTTTTT | CASSRTQAGTGELFF
TRBJ2-2 | few | . | TRBV11-2 | TGTGCCAGCAGCTTAGAGCGCACCAACACCGGGGAGCTGTTTTTT | CASSLERTNTGELFF
TRBJ2-5 | . | . | TRBV28 | TGTGCCAGCGCTTCCGAGACCCAGTACTTC | CASASETQYF
TRBJ2-1 | many | . | TRBV5-5 | TGTGCCAGCCTCTTACAGGGAAGCTCCTACAATGAGCAGTTCTTC | CASLLQGSSYNEQFF
TRBJ2-6 | few | . | TRBV10-3 | TGTGCCATCAGTGAACAGGTCTCTGGGGCCAACGTCCTGACTTTC | CAISEQVSGANVLTF
TRBJ1-2 | many | TRBD1 | TRBV28 | TGTGCCAGCAGTTTACTCTACAGGGGAAGAGGCTACACCTTC | CASSLLYRGRGYTF
TRBJ1-5 | many | . | TRBV29-1 | TGCAGCGTTGCCTACGTCGTAGGGGTAGGTCAGCCCCAGCATTTT | CSVAYVVGVGQPQHF
TRBJ2-2 | few | TRBD2 | TRBV6-2/TRBV6-3 | TGTGCCAGCAGTACAGCGGGAGTGCGACCCGGGGAGCTGTTTTTT | CASSTAGVRPGELFF
TRBJ1-2 | many | . | TRBV5-5 | TGTGCCAGCAGCTGGGGGCCGGACTCAAAGACCTTC | CASSWGPDSKTF
TRBJ1-1 | many | . | TRBV12-3/TRBV12-4 | TGTGCCAGCAGTTACGGCACTGAAGCTTTCTTT | CASSYGTEAFF
TRBJ2-7 | few | TRBD2 | TRBV20-1 | TGCAGTGCTAGAGTGGGACTAGCGGGAGTCTACGAGCAGTACTTC | CSARVGLAGVYEQYF
TRBJ2-3 | . | TRBD2 | TRBV7-2 | TGTGCCAGCAGCCCAGGGACTAGCGGGATTCCAGATACGCAGTATTTT | CASSPGTSGIPDTQYF
TRBJ2-3 | many | . | TRBV5-1 | TGCGCCAGCAGCCCCCCTGGGGACAGCACAGATACGCAGTATTTT | CASSPPGDSTDTQYF
TRBJ2-5 | few | . | TRBV5-6 | TGTGCCAGCAGCTTGTATACCGGGACCGGGAATTGGGCCCAGTACTTC | CASSLYTGTGNWAQYF
TRBJ2-2 | many | TRBD2 | TRBV7-2 | TGTGCCAGCAGCGTTACTAGCGGGGGAGGCAGGGAGCTGTTTTTT | CASSVTSGGGRELFF
TRBJ1-2 | many | . | TRBV20-1 | TGCAGTGCCCTAGAGCTCAACTATGGCTACACCTTC | CSALELNYGYTF
TRBJ2-7 | many | . | TRBV20-1 | TGCAGTGCCTCCTCGGGACAAGCGAAGTTC | CSASSGQAKF
TRBJ2-3 | many | TRBD2 | TRBV2 | TGTGCCAGCAGTGACCTAGGGGGACTAGAACCGGCAGATACGCAGTATTTT | CASSDLGGLEPADTQYF
TRBJ2-5 | many | . | TRBV4-2 | TGTGCCAGCAGCCAAGGTACAATTCAAGAGACCCAGTACTTC | CASSQGTIQETQYF
TRBJ1-2 | . | . | TRBV5-1 | TGCGCCAGCAGTCCGTCCTTGGGGTTAGGGGGCTACACCTTC | CASSPSLGLGGYTF
TRBJ1-3 | many | . | TRBV27 | TGTGCCAGCAGTGACAGGAGTAGAAACACCATATATTTT | CASSDRSRNTIYF
TRBJ2-1 | few | TRBD2 | TRBV27 | TGTGCCAGCAGTTTCCTACTAGCGGGAGGGAACAATGAGCAGTTCTTC | CASSFLLAGGNNEQFF
TRBJ2-2 | many | . | TRBV3-1 | TGTGCCAGCAGCCAAGGATCTCGTGGGGAGCTGTTTTTT | CASSQGSRGELFF
TRBJ2-7 | many | . | TRBV20-1 | TGCAGTGCTAGTGCCAGGGCCGATGAGCAGTACTTC | CSASARADEQYF
TRBJ2-1 | . | . | TRBV7-2 | TGTGCCAGCAGCTTTTATCAATACAATGAGCAGTTCTTC | CASSFYQYNEQFF
TRBJ2-1 | many | TRBD2 | TRBV3-1 | TGTGCCAGCAGCCACTTTAGCGGGGACCCCTACAATGAGCAGTTCTTC | CASSHFSGDPYNEQFF
TRBJ2-2 | many | . | TRBV5-1 | TGCGCCAGCGGCCGCTTTTGGAAGGGGGACACCGGGGAGCTGTTTTTT | CASGRFWKGDTGELFF
TRBJ2-7 | many | . | TRBV7-2 | TGTGCCAGCAGCCCTGGGCCCGGGGGCTACGAGCAGTACTTC | CASSPGPGGYEQYF
TRBJ2-1 | many | TRBD2 | TRBV5-1 | TGCGCCAGCAGGTGGAGACTAGCGGGAGACAATGAGCAGTTCTTC | CASRWRLAGDNEQFF
TRBJ2-2 | many | . | TRBV7-6 | TGTGCCAGCAGCTTAGATTCGGGAGGGACAGGGCACACCGGGGAGCTGTTTTTT | CASSLDSGGTGHTGELFF
TRBJ1-6 | . | . | TRBV10-3 | TGTGCCATCAGGGGGGACGGTAATTCACCCCTCCACTTT | CAIRGDGNSPLHF
TRBJ2-6 | few | . | TRBV19 | TGTGCCAGTAGTATCGGTCCCGGGGCCAACGTCCTGACTTTC | CASSIGPGANVLTF
TRBJ1-1 | . | TRBD1 | TRBV20-1 | TGCAGTGCTAGAGGACAGGGGGCGTCTTTCTTT | CSARGQGASFF
TRBJ2-1 | many | . | TRBV7-8 | TGTGCCAGCAGCTTAGCGTTGAAGGGAGAGCAGTTCTTC | CASSLALKGEQFF